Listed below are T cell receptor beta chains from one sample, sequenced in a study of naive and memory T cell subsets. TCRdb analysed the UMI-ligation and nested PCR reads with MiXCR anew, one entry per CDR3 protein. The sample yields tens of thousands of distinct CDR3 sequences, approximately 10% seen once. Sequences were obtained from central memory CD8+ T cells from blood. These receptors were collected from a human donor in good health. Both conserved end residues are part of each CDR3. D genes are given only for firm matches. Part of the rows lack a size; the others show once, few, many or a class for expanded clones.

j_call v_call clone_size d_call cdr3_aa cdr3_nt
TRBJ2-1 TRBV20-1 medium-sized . CSARDWGRRRSSYNEQFF TGCAGTGCTAGAGATTGGGGGAGGCGGAGGAGCTCCTACAATGAGCAGTTCTTC
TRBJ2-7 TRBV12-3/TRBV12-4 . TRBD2 CASSPGRGYEQYF TGTGCCAGCAGTCCGGGGAGGGGCTACGAGCAGTACTTC
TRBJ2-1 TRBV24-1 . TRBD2 CATSPSGRAWEQFF TGTGCCACCAGTCCTAGCGGGAGGGCCTGGGAGCAGTTCTTC
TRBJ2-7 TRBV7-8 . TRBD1 CASSLGGTGSSYEQYF TGTGCCAGCAGCTTAGGAGGGACAGGCAGCTCCTACGAGCAGTACTTC
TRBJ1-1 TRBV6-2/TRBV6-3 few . CASNPGTGGTEAFF TGTGCCAGCAACCCCGGGACTGGAGGGACTGAAGCTTTCTTT
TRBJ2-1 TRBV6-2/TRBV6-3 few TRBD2 CASSPGTSDSNEQFF TGTGCCAGCAGCCCGGGGACTAGCGATAGCAATGAGCAGTTCTTC
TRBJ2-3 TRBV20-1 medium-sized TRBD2 CSARDSLASDSDTQYF TGCAGTGCTAGAGATTCACTAGCGAGTGATTCAGATACGCAGTATTTT
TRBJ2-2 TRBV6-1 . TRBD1 CASREGTGNGELFF TGTGCCAGCAGGGAGGGGACAGGGAACGGGGAGCTGTTTTTT
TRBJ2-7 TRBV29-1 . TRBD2 CSGTGTSGSYEQYF TGCAGCGGTACCGGGACTAGCGGCTCCTACGAGCAGTACTTC
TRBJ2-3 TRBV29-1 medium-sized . CSVTGTSTDTQYF TGCAGCGTCACAGGGACTAGCACAGATACGCAGTATTTT
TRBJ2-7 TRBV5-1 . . CASSPGPTQGMIEQYF TGCGCCAGCAGCCCCGGGCCCACACAGGGAATGATCGAGCAGTACTTC
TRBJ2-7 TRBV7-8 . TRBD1 CASSLSRTGNRYEQYF TGTGCCAGCAGCTTATCCCGGACAGGGAATCGCTACGAGCAGTACTTC
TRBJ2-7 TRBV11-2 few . CASSLSFLGVYEQYF TGTGCCAGCAGCTTATCGTTTCTCGGGGTCTACGAGCAGTACTTC
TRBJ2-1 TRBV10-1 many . CASSVLGNNEQFF TGCGCCAGCAGTGTCCTTGGGAACAATGAGCAGTTCTTC
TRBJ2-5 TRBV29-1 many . CSAEEETQYF TGCAGCGCCGAGGAGGAGACCCAGTACTTC
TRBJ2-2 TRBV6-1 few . CAAATGEGSGELFF TGTGCCGCAGCCACGGGAGAGGGGTCCGGGGAGCTGTTTTTT
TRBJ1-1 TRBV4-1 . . CASTQGYGRLNTEAFF TGCGCCAGCACCCAGGGGTACGGCAGGCTGAACACTGAAGCTTTCTTT
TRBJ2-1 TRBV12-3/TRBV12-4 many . CASSARDPENILNEQFF TGTGCCAGCAGTGCACGGGACCCAGAAAATATTTTAAATGAGCAGTTCTTC
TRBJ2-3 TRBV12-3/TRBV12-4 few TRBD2 CASSPSLAGGPDTQYF TGTGCCAGCAGTCCCTCCCTAGCGGGAGGGCCTGATACGCAGTATTTT
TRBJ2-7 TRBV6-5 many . CASSPRGSYEQYF TGTGCCAGCAGCCCGAGGGGTTCCTACGAGCAGTACTTC
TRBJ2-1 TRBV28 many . CASRELGLGVRNEQFF TGTGCCAGCAGGGAGTTAGGACTGGGGGTACGGAATGAGCAGTTCTTC
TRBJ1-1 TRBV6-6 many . CASSYREEGTEAFF TGTGCCAGCAGTTACCGGGAGGAAGGCACTGAAGCTTTCTTT
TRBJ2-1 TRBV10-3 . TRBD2 CAISGTSASNEQFF TGTGCCATCAGCGGGACTAGCGCTTCCAATGAGCAGTTCTTC
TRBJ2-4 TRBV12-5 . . CASGPGNRKNIQYF TGTGCTAGTGGTCCCGGGAACAGAAAAAACATTCAGTACTTC
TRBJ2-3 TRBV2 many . CASSRYPQTDTQYF TGTGCCAGCAGTCGTTACCCTCAGACAGATACGCAGTATTTT
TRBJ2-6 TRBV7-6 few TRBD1 CASSSGQCSGANVLTF TGTGCCAGCAGCTCGGGACAGTGCTCTGGGGCCAACGTCCTGACTTTC
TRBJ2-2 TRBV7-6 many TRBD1 CASSLTDRDNTGELFF TGTGCCAGCAGCCTCACGGACAGGGACAACACCGGGGAGCTGTTTTTT
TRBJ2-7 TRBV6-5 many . CASMGHEQYF TGTGCCAGCATGGGCCACGAGCAGTACTTC
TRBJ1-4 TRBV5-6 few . CASSLAGASNEKLFF TGTGCCAGCAGCTTGGCTGGGGCATCTAATGAAAAACTGTTTTTT
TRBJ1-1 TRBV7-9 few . CASSPTGNTEAFF TGTGCCAGCAGTCCCACAGGGAACACTGAAGCTTTCTTT
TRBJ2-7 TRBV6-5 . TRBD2 CASSYSIGGVLYEQYF TGTGCCAGCAGTTACTCGATTGGGGGGGTCTTGTACGAGCAGTACTTC
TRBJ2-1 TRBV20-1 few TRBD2 CSAREVERGYNEQFF TGCAGTGCTAGAGAGGTCGAGCGGGGCTACAATGAGCAGTTCTTC
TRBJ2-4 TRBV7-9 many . CASSAPTGWAKNIQYF TGTGCCAGCAGCGCACCGACAGGCTGGGCCAAAAACATTCAGTACTTC
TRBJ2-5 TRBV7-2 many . CASSLALAHEDGETQYF TGTGCCAGCAGCTTAGCGCTAGCCCACGAGGACGGGGAGACCCAGTACTTC
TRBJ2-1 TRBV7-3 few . CASSSTGTHREQFF TGTGCCAGCAGCTCGACCGGGACTCACCGTGAGCAGTTCTTC
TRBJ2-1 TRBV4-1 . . CASSPTHRRPHYNEQFF TGCGCCAGCAGCCCCACCCATCGTAGGCCACACTACAATGAGCAGTTCTTC
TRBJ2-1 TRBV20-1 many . CSARGGTGDYNEQFF TGCAGTGCTAGAGGTGGGACTGGGGACTACAATGAGCAGTTCTTC
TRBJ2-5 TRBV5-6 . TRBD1 CASSLPRTGQETQYF TGTGCCAGCAGCTTGCCGCGGACAGGCCAAGAGACCCAGTACTTC
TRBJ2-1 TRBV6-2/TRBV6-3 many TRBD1 CASSQDREFSYNEQFF TGTGCCAGCAGTCAAGACAGGGAGTTCTCCTACAATGAGCAGTTCTTC
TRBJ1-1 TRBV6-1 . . CASSELVGSNTEAFF TGTGCCAGCAGTGAACTGGTGGGTTCGAACACTGAAGCTTTCTTT
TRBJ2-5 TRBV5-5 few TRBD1 CASSLNRGQTQYF TGTGCCAGCAGCTTAAACAGGGGCCAGACCCAGTACTTC
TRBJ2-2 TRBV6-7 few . CASSLFRRDTGELFF TGTGCCAGCAGCTTATTTAGGCGGGATACCGGGGAGCTGTTTTTT
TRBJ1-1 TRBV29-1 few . CSARETNTEAFF TGCAGCGCCAGGGAGACGAACACTGAAGCTTTCTTT
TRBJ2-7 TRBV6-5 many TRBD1 CASSKAPGGTGVSEQYF TGTGCCAGCAGCAAGGCTCCCGGGGGGACAGGGGTCTCCGAGCAGTACTTC
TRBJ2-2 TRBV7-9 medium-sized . CASSSSGLDTGELFF TGTGCCAGCAGCTCCTCAGGGTTGGACACCGGGGAGCTGTTTTTT
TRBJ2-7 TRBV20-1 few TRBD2 CSARASGRLTYEQYF TGCAGTGCTAGAGCTAGCGGGAGGTTAACCTACGAGCAGTACTTC
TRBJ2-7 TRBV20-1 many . CSALHDYEQYF TGCAGTGCTCTTCACGACTACGAGCAGTACTTC
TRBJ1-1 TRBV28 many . CASSVVGQLNTEAFF TGTGCCAGCAGTGTTGTCGGACAGCTTAACACTGAAGCTTTCTTT
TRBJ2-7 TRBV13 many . CASSFETRNEQYF TGTGCCAGCAGCTTCGAGACTAGGAACGAGCAGTACTTC
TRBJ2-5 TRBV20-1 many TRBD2 CSARDPLAGGQETQYF TGCAGTGCTAGAGATCCCTTAGCGGGAGGGCAAGAGACCCAGTACTTC
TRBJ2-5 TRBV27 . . CASSSQQETQYF TGTGCCAGCAGTTCGCAGCAAGAGACCCAGTACTTC
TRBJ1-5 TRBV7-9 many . CASSLDYQPQHF TGTGCCAGCAGCTTAGATTATCAGCCCCAGCATTTT
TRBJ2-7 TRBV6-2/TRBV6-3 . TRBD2 CASANIAGRSEQYF TGTGCCAGCGCGAACATAGCGGGAAGAAGCGAGCAGTACTTC
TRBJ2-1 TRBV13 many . CASSSPQSSYNEQFF TGTGCCAGCAGCTCACCTCAGAGCTCCTACAATGAGCAGTTCTTC